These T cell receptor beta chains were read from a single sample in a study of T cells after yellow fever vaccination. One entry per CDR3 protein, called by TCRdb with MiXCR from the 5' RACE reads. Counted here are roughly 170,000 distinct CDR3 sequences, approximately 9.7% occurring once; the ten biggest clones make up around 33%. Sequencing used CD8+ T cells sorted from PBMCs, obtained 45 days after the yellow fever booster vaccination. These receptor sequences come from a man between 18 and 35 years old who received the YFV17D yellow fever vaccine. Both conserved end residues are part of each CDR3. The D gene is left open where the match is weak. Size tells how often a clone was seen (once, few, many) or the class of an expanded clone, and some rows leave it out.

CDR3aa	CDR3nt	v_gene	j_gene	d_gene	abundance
CASSELAAGEAFF	TGCGCCAGCAGTGAGTTAGCGGCAGGCGAAGCTTTCTTT	TRBV10-2	TRBJ1-1	-	-
CASSDSWGTNEKLFF	TGTGCCAGCAGTGACTCATGGGGAACTAATGAAAAACTGTTTTTT	TRBV6-1	TRBJ1-4	-	-
CASSQNRDRGGEQYF	TGTGCCAGCAGCCAAAACCGGGACAGGGGAGGCGAGCAGTACTTC	TRBV3-1	TRBJ2-7	TRBD1	many
CASVDSPLHF	TGCGCCAGCGTGGACTCACCCCTCCACTTT	TRBV5-1	TRBJ1-6	-	few
CASSRLDRVRTDTQYF	TGTGCCAGCTCACGACTGGACAGGGTTCGCACAGATACGCAGTATTTT	TRBV18	TRBJ2-3	TRBD1	-
CASSYSRPPDTQYF	TGTGCCAGCAGTTACTCCCGCCCACCAGATACGCAGTATTTT	TRBV6-2/TRBV6-3	TRBJ2-3	-	few
CSASWLRVAGGSYGYTF	TGCAGTGCTAGTTGGCTGAGGGTGGCAGGGGGCTCGTATGGCTACACCTTC	TRBV20-1	TRBJ1-2	TRBD1	-
CASTPRGESYEQYF	TGTGCCAGCACTCCCCGCGGGGAATCCTACGAGCAGTACTTC	TRBV7-9	TRBJ2-7	-	many
CASSPRDSAYEQYF	TGTGCCAGCAGCCCCCGGGACAGCGCCTACGAGCAGTACTTC	TRBV9	TRBJ2-7	TRBD1	-
CASSVSGYNEQFF	TGTGCCAGCAGCGTCTCGGGCTACAATGAGCAGTTCTTC	TRBV9	TRBJ2-1	-	few
CATSEPTENIQYF	TGTGCCACCAGTGAGCCGACAGAAAACATTCAGTACTTC	TRBV24-1	TRBJ2-4	-	few